The 21 T cell receptor beta chains presented below share a single source sample, sequenced in a study of blood T cell repertoires in COVID-19. Sequencing used immunoSEQ multiplex PCR; TCRdb keeps in-frame clones, though not all of them. The sample records about 210,000 clones, 86% being singletons. The sequenced sample was peripheral blood. The receptors here all came from a woman aged 70-85 years with acute or convalescent COVID-19.

V is TRBV5-4 and J is TRBJ2-2, with D unresolved. The germline V and J ends were trimmed by 0 bases and 2 bases, with 8 bases remaining between them. The CDR3 has 15 amino acids. Germline values: CDR1 SGHNT, CDR2 YYREEE (reference sequence). The CDR3 loop reads CASSLGHSNTGELFF. CDR3 nucleotides: TGTGCCAGCAGCTTGGGACACTCCAACACCGGGGAGCTGTTTTTT.

This sequence joins TRBV3-1 (or the pseudogene TRBV3-2) and TRBJ1-1; 7 bases match TRBD1. Losses at the gene ends were 4 bases for V and 0 bases for J; bases not matched to a gene: 11. Germline V CDR1 and CDR2: LGHDT, YNNKEL (reference sequence). The CDR3 consists of 17 residues. The DNA of the CDR3 is TGTGCCAGCAGCCGCGGAGGACAGGCACTAATGAACACTGAAGCTTTCTTT. Its protein is CASSRGGQALMNTEAFF.

As regards this clone: Other DNA sequences in the sample encode the same CDR3. The chain couples TRBV12-5 to TRBJ1-5; 7 nucleotides line up with TRBD1. V lost 3 bases to trimming and J lost 2 bases; unmatched junction nucleotides: 1. The germline CDR1 and CDR2 sequences are LGHNT and FRNRAP. The CDR3 is 14 residues long. CDR3 sequence (DNA): TGTGCTAGTGGTTTCACAGGGGGCAATCAGCCCCAGCATTTT. Residues: CASGFTGGNQPQHF.

The chain links TRBV29-1 to TRBJ2-1, with 9 bases that match TRBD2. The CDR3 totals 15 residues. Unmatched junction bases numbered 8, after V lost 6 bases and J lost 2 bases. Germline V gives CDR1 SQVTM, CDR2 ANQGSEA. The CDR3 DNA is TGCAGCGTCGAGGGAGCGGGGGGCCCCTACAATGAGCAGTTCTTC. Encoded protein: CSVEGAGGPYNEQFF.

The chain links TRBV18 to TRBJ1-1, with D unresolved. The CDR3 runs 18 residues. Germline loops: CDR1 KGHSH, CDR2 LQKENI. V lost 2 bases and J lost 0, with 19 bases in between. The CDR3 is CASSPVQAATRVNTEAFF. Here the CDR3 DNA reads TGTGCCAGCTCACCAGTTCAGGCGGCCACGCGGGTGAACACTGAAGCTTTCTTT.

In DNA form, the CDR3 reads TGCGCCAGCAGCCAAGAGTTGCGGGGCGAGCAGTACTTC. It is translated as CASSQELRGEQYF. The chain couples TRBV4-1 to TRBJ2-7, with D perhaps TRBD2 (6 bases). Germline assignment: CDR1 MGHRA and CDR2 YSYEKL. The CDR3 consists of 13 residues. V lost 0 bases and J lost 6, with 9 bases in between.

This clone was recorded once. V usage is TRBV6-5 and J usage is TRBJ1-3; the match to TRBD1 covers 8 bases. V trimming: 10 bases; J trimming: 0 bases; junction bases outside the gene matches: 5. CDR3 length: 14 amino acids. Per the germline V gene, CDR1 is MNHEY and CDR2 is SVGAGI. The CDR3 loop reads CATGDRSSGNTIYF. CDR3 DNA sequence: TGTGCCACCGGGGACAGGAGCTCTGGAAACACCATATATTTT.

V gene TRBV15 combines with J gene TRBJ2-1; D is ambiguous. V was pared by 5 bases and J by 0 bases, with 11 bases between. The germline V gene encodes CDR1 LNHNV and CDR2 YYDKDF (reference sequence). The CDR3 runs to 15 residues. The CDR3 nucleotides read TGTGCCACCAGCCCCACGAGAGGCTCCTACAATGAGCAGTTCTTC. Protein sequence: CATSPTRGSYNEQFF.

J is TRBJ2-1 and V is TRBV28, with 16 bases aligning to TRBD2. The CDR3 has 18 amino acids. Germline CDR1 reads MDHEN; CDR2 reads SYDVKM. V lost 2 bases to trimming and J lost 6 bases; unmatched junction nucleotides: 7. CDR3 DNA: TGTGCCAGCAGTTTAAGGGGACTAGCGGGAGGGGTTTTCAATGAGCAGTTCTTC. Translated, it gives CASSLRGLAGGVFNEQFF.

The rearrangement joins TRBV12-3 or TRBV12-4 to TRBJ1-2; D gene ambiguous. The CDR3 has 13 residues. Trimming took 2 bases from V and 4 from J, leaving 8 bases between them. The CDR3 DNA follows: TGTGCCAGCAGTTTACGAGGGAGCTATGGCTACACCTTC. Amino acid sequence: CASSLRGSYGYTF.

The chain uses TRBV7-2 and TRBJ1-2; perhaps TRBD1 as D (6 bases). The CDR3 is 15 residues long. V was pared by 5 bases and J by 4 bases, with 17 bases between. Germline CDR1 SGHTA, CDR2 FQGNSA. This CDR3 is CASSPTAGAGYGYTF. The CDR3 DNA is TGTGCCAGCAGCCCCACCGCGGGGGCCGGCTATGGCTACACCTTC.

This chain links TRBV5-8 with TRBJ2-1; no firm D call. V dropped 0 bases and J dropped 0 bases, with 10 bases sitting between them. The V gene's germline CDR1 is SGHTS and CDR2 YDEGEE. This CDR3 is built from 16 residues. The CDR3 loop is CASSLGVTSSYNEQFF. DNA of the CDR3: TGTGCCAGCAGCTTGGGGGTGACAAGCTCCTACAATGAGCAGTTCTTC. Complete variable domain (other parts from reference TRBV5-8 and TRBJ2-1): EAGVTQSPTHLIKTRGQQATLRCSPISGHTSVYWYQQALGLGLQFLLWYDEGEERNRGNFPPRFSGRQFPNYSSELNVNALELEDSALYLCASSLGVTSSYNEQFFGPGTRLTVL.

The rearrangement links TRBV6-5 to TRBJ1-6; 7 bases align to TRBD1. The germline CDR1 and CDR2 sequences are MNHEY and SVGAGI. V lost 6 bases and J lost 11; bases outside the gene matches: 4. This CDR3 has 12 amino acids. CDR3 sequence (DNA): TGTGCCAGCAGCTTGCAGGGGGCACCCCTCCACTTT. This gives the protein CASSLQGAPLHF.

The V and J genes are TRBV29-1 and TRBJ1-1; D not resolved. The CDR3 is made up of 12 amino acids. The V and J ends lost 3 bases and 8 bases respectively, with 13 bases between them. Germline values: CDR1 SQVTM, CDR2 ANQGSEA. The CDR3 bases are TGCAGCGTTGAGGGCCAGATTTACGAAGCTTTCTTT. Its protein product is CSVEGQIYEAFF.

CDR3 nucleotide sequence: TGTGCCAGCAGCTTCGGGTCGAACACTGAAGCTTTCTTT. Its translation is CASSFGSNTEAFF. The V call is TRBV7-2, the J call TRBJ1-1, with no clear D. This CDR3 has 13 amino acids. Germline CDR1 and CDR2: SGHTA and FQGNSA. Deletions cut 3 bases from V and 1 base from J, with 6 bases between.

This clone was counted between two and nine times. J is TRBJ1-6 and V is TRBV5-1; 9 bases align to TRBD1. J gave up 0 bases and V 4 bases, and 2 bases lay outside the gene matches. This CDR3 region has 16 residues. In germline, CDR1 is SGHRS, CDR2 YFSETQ. CDR3 bases: TGCGCCAGCAGCAAGGGACAGGGCTCCTATAATTCACCCCTCCACTTT. It codes for CASSKGQGSYNSPLHF.

This chain connects TRBV9 to TRBJ2-5, with no clear D. The length of the CDR3 is 14 residues. The germline V gene encodes CDR1 SGDLS and CDR2 YYNGEE. V lost 0 bases, J lost 1 base, and 7 bases lay in between. CDR3 protein: CASSVEALQETQYF. The CDR3 bases are TGTGCCAGCAGCGTAGAAGCGCTCCAAGAGACCCAGTACTTC.

This sequence joins TRBV3-1 (or the pseudogene TRBV3-2) and TRBJ1-1; 8 nucleotides match TRBD1. V lost 6 bases and J lost 1; bases outside the gene matches: 4. Per germline, CDR1 LGHDT and CDR2 YNNKEL (reference sequence). The CDR3 spans 14 residues. DNA for the CDR3: TGTGCCAGCAGGGAGACAGGGGCGAACACTGAAGCTTTCTTT. Protein sequence: CASRETGANTEAFF.

This chain joins TRBV18 and TRBJ2-7; tentative D call: TRBD1 (6 bases). There are 14 residues in the CDR3. Germline lookup yields CDR1 KGHSH and CDR2 LQKENI. V dropped 3 bases and J dropped 1 base, with 10 bases sitting between them. The CDR3, as DNA: TGTGCCAGCTCACCCGAGACAGGATCCTACGAGCAGTACTTC. Translating it yields CASSPETGSYEQYF. Supplemented by reference TRBV18 and TRBJ2-7, the full variable domain reads NAGVMQNPRHLVRRRGQEARLRCSPMKGHSHVYWYRQLPEEGLKFMVYLQKENIIDESGMPKERFSAEFPKEGPSILRIQQVVRGDSAAYFCASSPETGSYEQYFGPGTRLTVT.

This CDR3 reads CASSYPRGQGYYGYTF. The CDR3 DNA sequence: TGTGCCAGCAGCTACCCCCGAGGACAGGGTTACTATGGCTACACCTTC. The V and J genes are TRBV5-6 and TRBJ1-2; TRBD1 matches at 8 bases. The V segment lost 3 bases and the J segment 3 bases; nucleotides outside the gene matches: 10. This CDR3 region has 16 residues. The germline gives CDR1 SGHDT, CDR2 YYEEEE.

The rearrangement joins TRBV3-1 (or the pseudogene TRBV3-2) to TRBJ2-1, with 7 bases that match TRBD2. Germline V gene sequence: CDR1 LGHDT, CDR2 YNNKEL (reference sequence). V was clipped by 0 bases and J by 1 base; unmatched bases: 6. The CDR3 runs to 17 residues. The CDR3 region is CASSQDPGEGSYNEQFF. In DNA form, the CDR3 reads TGTGCCAGCAGCCAAGATCCGGGGGAGGGTTCCTACAATGAGCAGTTCTTC.